Listed here are 22 T cell receptor beta chains from one sample, sequenced in a study of cytomegalovirus exposure and HLA in healthy donors. Data came from immunoSEQ multiplex PCR; TCRdb stores just in-frame clones and leaves some out. Altogether 150,000 to 200,000 clones are present, 85% being singletons, with the ten largest covering about a sixth. Material: PBMCs. Receptors were obtained from a young man in good health and CMV-seropositive.

The chain joins TRBV5-4 to TRBJ2-3; TRBD1 matches 9 bases. The CDR3 has 16 residues. The junction had 12 bases not matched to a gene; V was cut back by 9 bases and J by 1 base. Germline loops: CDR1 SGHNT, CDR2 YYREEE (reference sequence). The CDR3 protein is CATSGTGRSGTDTQYF. The CDR3 DNA sequence: TGTGCCACATCCGGGACAGGGAGGTCGGGCACAGATACGCAGTATTTT.

In its sample, this clone was seen once. The CDR3 here is CASRGGEAYNSPLHF. The CDR3 nucleotides read TGCGCCAGCAGAGGGGGGGAGGCCTATAATTCACCCCTCCACTTT. J is TRBJ1-6 and V is TRBV5-1, with a tentative D call TRBD1 (6 bases). The CDR3 is 15 residues long. With 5 bases removed from V and 2 bases from J, the gap between germline ends came to 11 bases. The germline CDR1 and CDR2 sequences are SGHRS and YFSETQ.

This rearrangement joins TRBV6-1 to TRBJ2-2; 9 nucleotides agree with TRBD1. The CDR3 runs to 14 residues. The trim removed 4 bases at V and 8 bases at J, leaving 5 bases unmatched. Germline V gives CDR1 MNHNS, CDR2 SASEGT. This CDR3 is CASSVQGAEGELFF. CDR3 nucleotide sequence: TGTGCCAGCAGTGTACAGGGGGCAGAGGGGGAGCTGTTTTTT.

This chain connects TRBV4-1 to TRBJ1-2, with a tentative D call TRBD1 (5 bases). Trimming took off 0 bases at V and 3 bases at J, with 17 bases between the two ends. This CDR3 has 17 amino acids. Germline CDR1 and CDR2: MGHRA and YSYEKL. The CDR3 DNA reads as TGCGCCAGCAGCCAAGATTTGACGGACACGGGAGACTATGGCTACACCTTC. Its translation: CASSQDLTDTGDYGYTF.

V usage is TRBV28 and J usage is TRBJ1-2; 8 bases line up with TRBD1. This CDR3 has 15 residues. J was trimmed by 6 bases and V by 5 bases; bases with no gene match: 11. The germline V gene encodes CDR1 MDHEN and CDR2 SYDVKM. CDR3 protein: CASSRGQGTFDGYTF. DNA for the CDR3: TGTGCCAGCAGTCGAGGACAGGGAACCTTCGATGGCTACACCTTC.

This sequence joins TRBV2 and TRBJ2-3; 11 bases agree with TRBD2. After removal of 5 bases from V and 2 bases from J, the junction contained 9 bases not matched to a gene. The CDR3 totals 17 residues. Germline V gene sequence: CDR1 SNHLY, CDR2 FYNNEI. The CDR3: CASSHTSGGIATDTQYF. The CDR3 DNA reads TGTGCCAGCAGTCATACTAGCGGGGGTATTGCCACAGATACGCAGTATTTT.

The chain carries TRBV7-2 and TRBJ1-2, with D uncertain. Trimming removed 5 bases at V and 0 bases at J, with 7 bases between. The CDR3 spans 13 residues. Germline V gene sequence: CDR1 SGHTA, CDR2 FQGNSA. The CDR3 region is CASSPEANYGYTF. In nucleotides, the CDR3 is TGTGCCAGCAGCCCAGAGGCTAACTATGGCTACACCTTC.

This chain links TRBV6-6 with TRBJ2-3; 10 nucleotides match TRBD2. Per germline, CDR1 MNHNY and CDR2 SVGAGI (reference sequence). This CDR3 has 16 residues. V gave up 0 bases and J gave up 2 bases; unmatched junction bases: 2. The chain's CDR3 is CASSYSLAGDTDTQYF. The CDR3 coding sequence is TGTGCCAGCAGTTACTCCCTAGCGGGAGACACAGATACGCAGTATTTT.

On this clone: Additional DNA sequences in this sample encode the identical CDR3. The CDR3 DNA reads TGTGCCAGCAGTCGGACTAGCGGGGACAATGAGCAGTTCTTC. Its translation: CASSRTSGDNEQFF. The chain uses TRBV2 and TRBJ2-1; TRBD2 aligns across 12 bases. Germline lookup yields CDR1 SNHLY and CDR2 FYNNEI. The CDR3 covers 14 residues. V dropped 5 bases and J dropped 5; count of bases not matched to a gene: 1.

On this clone itself: Other DNA sequences from this sample encode an identical CDR3 as well. The V and J genes are TRBV5-1 and TRBJ2-5; 7 positions match TRBD1. Trimming removed 5 bases from V and 2 bases from J; junction bases left unmatched: 3. The CDR3 spans 13 residues. CDR1 is SGHRS and CDR2 is YFSETQ in the germline V gene. As DNA, the CDR3 is TGCGCCAGCAGTCCACAGGGGCAAGAGACCCAGTACTTC. As protein: CASSPQGQETQYF. The whole variable domain, filled in from reference TRBV5-1 and TRBJ2-5, reads KAGVTQTPRYLIKTRGQQVTLSCSPISGHRSVSWYQQTPGQGLQFLFEYFSETQRNKGNFPGRFSGRQFSNSRSEMNVSTLELGDSALYLCASSPQGQETQYFGPGTRLLVL.

The V gene is TRBV7-9, the J gene TRBJ1-1; no reliable D call. The germline V gene has CDR1 SEHNR and CDR2 FQNEAQ (reference sequence). This CDR3 is 13 amino acids long. The V end was cut by 5 bases, the J end by 1 base, with 8 bases between. This chain's CDR3 is CASSLAGNTEAFF. CDR3 bases: TGTGCCAGCAGCCTGGCGGGGAACACTGAAGCTTTCTTT.

The chain carries TRBV5-4 and TRBJ2-7; 11 bases line up with TRBD1. In germline, CDR1 is SGHNT, CDR2 YYREEE (reference sequence). The CDR3 contains 15 residues. V was clipped by 4 bases and J by 2 bases; unmatched bases: 5. The CDR3 loop reads CASSAGDRGTYEQYF. CDR3 coding DNA: TGTGCCAGCAGCGCGGGGGACAGGGGGACCTACGAGCAGTACTTC.

V is TRBV19 and J is TRBJ2-7; perhaps TRBD1 as D (6 bases). The CDR3 has 13 amino acids. Deletions cut 3 bases from V and 5 bases from J, with 11 bases between. Germline CDR1 is LNHDA and CDR2 is SQIVND (reference sequence). For the CDR3, the DNA is TGTGCCAGTAGTATTAACAGGGACCACGAGCAGTACTTC. This gives the protein CASSINRDHEQYF.

V and J are TRBV4-1 and TRBJ1-3; no definite D call. Trimming left V 2 bases short and J 0 bases short, with 8 bases between. The CDR3 totals 15 residues. Looked up from germline, CDR1 is MGHRA and CDR2 is YSYEKL. The CDR3, as DNA: TGCGCCAGCAGCCAACCCAGGATCTCTGGAAACACCATATATTTT. Its protein is CASSQPRISGNTIYF.

The CDR3 reads CASRLKGDYEQYF. CDR3 coding DNA: TGTGCCAGCAGACTTAAAGGGGACTACGAGCAGTACTTC. The chain links TRBV28 to TRBJ2-7; possibly TRBD1 for D (5 bases). Germline assignment: CDR1 MDHEN and CDR2 SYDVKM. Between the trimmed V and J ends, which lost 6 bases and 3 bases, there was a span of 12 bases. CDR3 length equals 13 residues.

The chain is built from TRBV28 and TRBJ1-4; 7 bases fit TRBD1. The ends lost 4 bases at V and 3 bases at J; junction bases unmatched: 2. The germline V gene has CDR1 MDHEN and CDR2 SYDVKM. The CDR3 is 14 amino acids. Here the CDR3 DNA reads TGTGCCAGCAGTTCCGGGACAGCTAATGAAAAACTGTTTTTT. The encoded protein is CASSSGTANEKLFF.

The gene calls are TRBV5-8 and TRBJ2-1; 9 positions match TRBD2. V was clipped by 4 bases and J by 2 bases; unmatched bases: 7. CDR1 is SGHTS and CDR2 is YDEGEE in the germline V gene. The CDR3 is made up of 16 amino acids. The CDR3 bases are TGTGCCAGCAGCCCCCCACTAGCGGGTGCCTACAATGAGCAGTTCTTC. It codes for CASSPPLAGAYNEQFF.

The J gene is TRBJ2-2, the V gene TRBV27; 15 bases match TRBD2. Germline V gene lookup returns CDR1 MNHEY and CDR2 SMNVEV (reference sequence). J lost 5 bases, V lost 8 bases, and 9 bases had no gene match. This CDR3 is built from 17 residues. Here the CDR3 reads CASGGLAGGPGTGELFF. For the CDR3, the DNA is TGTGCCAGCGGTGGACTAGCGGGAGGGCCGGGAACCGGGGAGCTGTTTTTT.

J is TRBJ2-1 and V is TRBV5-1, with a weak D call TRBD2 (5 bases). Germline CDR1 reads SGHRS; CDR2 reads YFSETQ. The CDR3 length is 13 residues. Deletions cut 1 base from V and 13 bases from J, with 15 bases between. The CDR3 sequence: CASSLFIDEGQFF. CDR3 DNA: TGCGCCAGCAGCTTGTTCATCGATGAGGGACAGTTCTTC.

A single count supports this clone. The chain couples TRBV10-1 to TRBJ2-3; 11 positions agree with TRBD2. The CDR3 consists of 15 residues. Germline V gene data show CDR1 as WNHNN and CDR2 as SYGVQD (reference sequence). Trimming cost V 3 bases and J 5 bases; bases outside gene matches: 4. DNA for the CDR3: TGCGCCAGCAGTGATAGCGGGAGGGCCCAAGATACGCAGTATTTT. Translating gives CASSDSGRAQDTQYF.

This sequence joins TRBV11-2 and TRBJ2-1, with 8 bases that match TRBD2. Trimming removed 8 bases from V and 4 bases from J; junction bases left unmatched: 7. Germline V CDR1 and CDR2: SGHAT, FQNNGV. CDR3 size: 14 residues. CDR3 coding DNA: TGTGCCAGCGAGCGGGGGACGGGATACAATGAGCAGTTCTTC. The encoded protein is CASERGTGYNEQFF.

The V call is TRBV27, the J call TRBJ2-3; possibly TRBD2 for D (5 bases). The V end was cut by 0 bases, the J end by 5 bases, with 9 bases between. CDR3 length: 14 residues. Looked up from germline, CDR1 is MNHEY and CDR2 is SMNVEV (reference sequence). The CDR3 coding sequence is TGTGCCAGCAGTTTATCGAACCGGGGAGATACGCAGTATTTT. It yields the protein CASSLSNRGDTQYF.